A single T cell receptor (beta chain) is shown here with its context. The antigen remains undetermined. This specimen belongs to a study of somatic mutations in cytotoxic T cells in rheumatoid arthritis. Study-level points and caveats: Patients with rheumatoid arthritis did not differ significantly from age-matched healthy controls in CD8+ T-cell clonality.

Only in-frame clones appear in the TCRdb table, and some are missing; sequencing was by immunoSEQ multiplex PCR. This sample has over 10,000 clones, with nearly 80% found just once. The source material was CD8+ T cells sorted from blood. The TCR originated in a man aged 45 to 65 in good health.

CDR3 loop: CAWTRGTGDHEQYF. The CDR3, as DNA: TGTGCCTGGACCCGGGGGACAGGGGACCACGAGCAGTACTTC. The chain recombines TRBV30 with TRBJ2-7, with 10 bases lining up with TRBD1. J gave up 5 bases and V 4 bases, and 8 bases lay outside the gene matches. Germline V CDR1 and CDR2: GTSNPN, SVGIG (reference sequence). The CDR3 loop spans 14 amino acids.